These 19 T cell receptor beta chains were sequenced from one sample in a study of siplizumab effects on memory and regulatory T cells. Generated by immunoSEQ multiplex PCR, the TCRdb table keeps only in-frame clones and is missing some. The data contain roughly 100,000 clones, approximately 94% of them singletons. The sequenced material came from CD4+ T cells sorted from blood. The receptors were gathered from a human donor in good health.

The rearrangement links TRBV29-1 to TRBJ2-7; D remains unclear. Trimming took 3 bases from V and 1 from J, leaving 7 bases between them. Germline-derived CDR1 and CDR2 are SQVTM and ANQGSEA. This CDR3 contains 12 residues. Here the CDR3 reads CSVDAGSYEQYF. CDR3 nucleotide sequence: TGCAGCGTTGATGCCGGATCCTACGAGCAGTACTTC.

This clone was detected once. The identical CDR3 is also encoded by other nucleotide sequences in the sample. The V call is TRBV30, the J call TRBJ2-2; D gene unclear. Trimming stripped 0 bases from V and 2 bases from J, with 7 bases between. The CDR3 is 14 amino acids. The germline CDR1 and CDR2 sequences are GTSNPN and SVGIG (reference sequence). The CDR3 is CAWSVVSNTGELFF. The CDR3 DNA is TGTGCCTGGAGTGTGGTTTCAAACACCGGGGAGCTGTTTTTT.

This clone occurred a few times. The genes are TRBV6-6 and TRBJ1-2, with no clear D. Germline V gene sequence: CDR1 MNHNY, CDR2 SVGAGI (reference sequence). The CDR3 spans 14 residues. Trimming removed 2 bases from V and 0 bases from J, with 7 bases in between. CDR3 DNA: TGTGCCAGCAGTTACGGAAGAGCTAACTATGGCTACACCTTC. Residues: CASSYGRANYGYTF.

The rearrangement links TRBV25-1 to TRBJ2-1, with D possibly matching TRBD2 (7 bases). V lost 3 bases, J lost 3 bases, and 12 bases lay in between. Looked up from germline, CDR1 is MGHDK and CDR2 is SYGVNS. The CDR3 spans 15 residues. The CDR3 reads CASSDGGPFYNEQFF. For the CDR3, the DNA is TGTGCCAGCAGTGACGGGGGGCCATTCTACAATGAGCAGTTCTTC.

The chain links TRBV5-4 to TRBJ2-1; TRBD2 aligns across 8 bases. With 5 bases clipped from V and 2 bases from J, the junction kept 9 bases outside the gene matches. The germline CDR1 and CDR2 sequences are SGHNT and YYREEE (reference sequence). This CDR3 contains 16 residues. For the CDR3, the DNA is TGTGCCAGCAGGACCGACCCGGGGGGGGCCTACAATGAGCAGTTCTTC. This codes for CASRTDPGGAYNEQFF.

The chain couples TRBV23-1 to TRBJ1-1, with D uncertain. TRBV23-1 counts as an open reading frame of uncertain function. Trimming took 3 bases from V and 2 from J, leaving 13 bases between them. The CDR3 loop spans 15 amino acids. CDR3 protein: CASSHGRFLNTEAFF. CDR3 coding DNA: TGCGCCAGCAGTCACGGGCGATTTCTTAACACTGAAGCTTTCTTT.

The chain is built from TRBV5-1 and TRBJ2-3; TRBD2 matches at 13 bases. Losses at the gene ends were 3 bases for V and 2 bases for J; bases not matched to a gene: 3. CDR1 and CDR2 from the germline V gene are SGHRS and YFSETQ. The CDR3 length is 16 residues. The CDR3 loop is CASSSGTSGNTDTQYF. DNA of the CDR3: TGCGCCAGCAGCTCAGGGACTAGCGGGAACACAGATACGCAGTATTTT.

In nucleotides, the CDR3 is TGTGCCAGCAGTGGGGGACTGGAACACTACGAGCAGTACTTC. Translated, it gives CASSGGLEHYEQYF. The chain combines TRBV6-4 with TRBJ2-7; a weak D match, TRBD2 (6 bases). The germline V gene encodes CDR1 MRHNA and CDR2 SNTAGT. Trimming stripped 4 bases from V and 3 bases from J, with 13 bases between. The CDR3 has 14 residues.

V and J are TRBV30 and TRBJ2-7; D call uncertain. Germline CDR1 is GTSNPN and CDR2 is SVGIG (reference sequence). The V end was cut by 8 bases, the J end by 1 base, with 6 bases between. The CDR3 runs 10 residues. CDR3 in amino acids: CAIGSYEQYF. The CDR3 nucleotides read TGTGCCATCGGTTCCTACGAGCAGTACTTC.

V usage is TRBV23-1 and J usage is TRBJ2-4; unclear D gene. TRBV23-1 is marked as an open reading frame, function uncertain. Trimming stripped 3 bases from V and 5 bases from J, with 14 bases between. This CDR3 is built from 15 residues. The CDR3 here is CASSQSLMGQNIQYF. CDR3 nucleotides: TGCGCCAGCAGTCAGTCGCTTATGGGCCAAAACATTCAGTACTTC.

The V gene is TRBV5-1, the J gene TRBJ2-1; no definite D call. The CDR3 runs to 15 residues. Germline V gene data show CDR1 as SGHRS and CDR2 as YFSETQ. V dropped 4 bases and J dropped 0 bases, with 11 bases sitting between them. Here the CDR3 DNA reads TGCGCCAGCAGCGAAAGTTCGAGCTCCTACAATGAGCAGTTCTTC. As protein: CASSESSSSYNEQFF.

The chain joins TRBV7-6 to TRBJ2-2; D may correspond to TRBD1 or TRBD2 (6 bases each). Trimming pared 8 bases from V and 6 bases from J, leaving 13 bases between. The CDR3 is 13 residues long. Germline CDR1 reads SGHVS; CDR2 reads FNYEAQ. The CDR3 sequence is CASSGGGAGELFF. Here the CDR3 DNA reads TGTGCCAGCTCTGGGGGCGGGGCCGGGGAGCTGTTTTTT.

The V gene is TRBV4-1, the J gene TRBJ1-1, with D perhaps TRBD1 (6 bases). V dropped 1 base and J dropped 4 bases, with 10 bases sitting between them. This CDR3 has 14 amino acids. CDR1 MGHRA and CDR2 YSYEKL come from the germline V gene. DNA for the CDR3: TGCGCCAGCAGCCAAGTGCTAGGGGGCACTGAAGCTTTCTTT. It specifies CASSQVLGGTEAFF.

CDR3 sequence reads: CASSPGASTDTQYF. The CDR3 nucleotides are TGTGCCAGCAGTCCCGGGGCTAGCACAGATACGCAGTATTTT. The chain employs TRBV7-3 and TRBJ2-3; possibly TRBD1 or TRBD2 for D (5 bases each). Per the germline V gene, CDR1 is SGHTA and CDR2 is FQGTGA. The V gene lost 6 bases and the J gene lost 0 bases, with 10 bases spanning the gap. The CDR3 contains 14 residues.

The table lists this clone with a count of one. The rearrangement joins TRBV27 to TRBJ1-2; no reliable D call. Trimming removed 3 bases at V and 2 bases at J, with 13 bases between. The CDR3 runs 15 residues. The V gene's germline CDR1 is MNHEY and CDR2 SMNVEV (reference sequence). The CDR3 DNA is TGTGCCAGCAGTTTTGGCAGGAACCTCAACTATGGCTACACCTTC. Translating it yields CASSFGRNLNYGYTF.

The chain is built from TRBV6-5 and TRBJ2-7; 8 bases are a match to TRBD1. V dropped 4 bases and J dropped 6; count of bases not matched to a gene: 5. This CDR3 is built from 13 residues. Germline V gene sequence: CDR1 MNHEY, CDR2 SVGAGI. This CDR3 reads CASSFGQGGEQYF. The DNA for the CDR3 is TGTGCCAGCAGTTTCGGACAGGGAGGCGAGCAGTACTTC.

V is TRBV19 and J is TRBJ2-7; the D is unclear. CDR3 length equals 15 residues. CDR1 and CDR2 (germline): LNHDA, SQIVND (reference sequence). V lost 0 bases to trimming and J lost 6 bases, with 15 bases between them. The CDR3 bases are TGTGCCAGTAGTATAGAGGGCAGCTCCCACTCCGAGCAGTACTTC. Residues: CASSIEGSSHSEQYF. The variable domain in full, completed from reference TRBV19 and TRBJ2-7, reads DGGITQSPKYLFRKEGQNVTLSCEQNLNHDAMYWYRQDPGQGLRLIYYSQIVNDFQKGDIAEGYSVSREKKESFPLTVTSAQKNPTAFYLCASSIEGSSHSEQYFGPGTRLTVT.

This sequence joins TRBV18 and TRBJ2-1; 11 bases agree with TRBD2. The germline gives CDR1 KGHSH, CDR2 LQKENI. Trimming removed 0 bases from V and 12 bases from J; junction bases left unmatched: 1. This CDR3 is built from 13 residues. The DNA for the CDR3 is TGTGCCAGCTCACCACCTAGCGGGGGGGTGCAGTTCTTC. Encoded protein: CASSPPSGGVQFF.

The chain joins TRBV11-2 to TRBJ2-5, with 8 bases identical to TRBD1. Losses at the gene ends were 2 bases for V and 5 bases for J; bases not matched to a gene: 7. This CDR3 is built from 15 residues. Per germline, CDR1 SGHAT and CDR2 FQNNGV. The chain's CDR3 is CASSLLARGLETQYF. The CDR3, as DNA: TGTGCCAGCAGCTTACTCGCCAGGGGGCTTGAGACCCAGTACTTC.